The 11 T cell receptor beta chains given below trace back to one sample, sequenced in a study of glioma-infiltrating T cells after dendritic cell vaccination. The protocol was immunoSEQ multiplex PCR, while the TCRdb copy is restricted to in-frame clones and leaves out a portion. Of approximately 110,000 clones in the sample, 90% were seen once. The time point denotes: after dendritic cell vaccination, including at tumor progression/relapse. This specimen was blood, taken after dendritic cell vaccination. The receptors were sampled from a human donor with glioblastoma.

The chain has TRBV5-4 and TRBJ2-1; 7 positions match TRBD1. With V trimmed by 3 bases and J by 4 bases, 4 bases remained unmatched. Germline loops: CDR1 SGHNT, CDR2 YYREEE (reference sequence). The CDR3 is made up of 14 amino acids. The CDR3 loop reads CASSSPGQYNEQFF. CDR3 bases: TGTGCCAGCAGCTCTCCGGGACAGTACAATGAGCAGTTCTTC.

J is TRBJ2-1 and V is TRBV2; D uncertain. Trimming left V 6 bases short and J 8 bases short, with 11 bases between. The CDR3 spans 12 residues. Germline V gives CDR1 SNHLY, CDR2 FYNNEI. The CDR3 loop reads CASRTDLDEQFF. The CDR3 DNA is TGTGCCAGCAGAACAGATCTCGATGAGCAGTTCTTC.

This clone was detected a few times. The chain couples TRBV27 to TRBJ1-1; tentatively, D is TRBD1 (5 bases). CDR1 is MNHEY, CDR2 SMNVEV, per germline (reference sequence). Deletions cut 5 bases from V and 3 bases from J, with 25 bases between. The CDR3 length is 18 residues. This CDR3 is CASSHTQTGLRRDTEAFF. The CDR3 nucleotides read TGTGCCAGCAGTCACACCCAAACAGGATTGAGGAGAGACACTGAAGCTTTCTTT.

This chain links TRBV6-5 with TRBJ2-5, with 16 bases aligning to TRBD2. Germline lookup yields CDR1 MNHEY and CDR2 SVGAGI. The CDR3 runs 16 residues. Unmatched junction bases numbered 2, after V lost 2 bases and J lost 5 bases. The CDR3 DNA reads as TGTGCCAGCAGTTACGGGACTAGCGGGAGGGGGGAGACCCAGTACTTC. Translating it yields CASSYGTSGRGETQYF.

V and J are TRBV6-1 and TRBJ1-2; D is possibly TRBD1 (6 bases). This CDR3 region has 13 residues. Germline assignment: CDR1 MNHNS and CDR2 SASEGT. The V end lost 7 bases, the J end lost 1 base, and 10 bases lay between the germline ends. For the CDR3, the DNA is TGTGCCAGCACCCAGGGGAATAACTATGGCTACACCTTC. Amino acid sequence: CASTQGNNYGYTF.

J is TRBJ2-3 and V is TRBV7-9, with a weak D call TRBD2 (5 bases). From germline, CDR1 is SEHNR and CDR2 FQNEAQ (reference sequence). This CDR3 region has 12 residues. Deletions cut 5 bases from V and 6 bases from J, with 9 bases between. In nucleotides, the CDR3 is TGTGCCAGCAGCCCTAGCTTCGATACGCAGTATTTT. It is translated as CASSPSFDTQYF.

The V call is TRBV5-1, the J call TRBJ2-1; D gene uncertain. Germline CDR1 reads SGHRS; CDR2 reads YFSETQ. Between the trimmed V and J ends, which lost 4 bases and 5 bases, there was a span of 10 bases. CDR3 length: 13 amino acids. The CDR3 region has the DNA TGCGCCAGCAGCCTTCAGGAAAACAATGAGCAGTTCTTC. Protein: CASSLQENNEQFF.

The chain employs TRBV9 and TRBJ2-7; 7 bases align to TRBD2. From germline, CDR1 is SGDLS and CDR2 YYNGEE. The CDR3 sequence is 14 residues long. Trimming at V came to 3 bases and at J to 1 base, leaving 4 bases not matched to a gene. The CDR3 reads CASSASGVSYEQYF. The CDR3 DNA reads TGTGCCAGCAGCGCCAGCGGGGTATCCTACGAGCAGTACTTC.

This chain uses TRBV25-1 with TRBJ2-7; 8 bases are shared with TRBD1. V lost 6 bases to trimming and J lost 3 bases; unmatched junction nucleotides: 13. The CDR3 loop spans 16 amino acids. The V gene's germline CDR1 is MGHDK and CDR2 SYGVNS. CDR3 sequence reads: CASSPPAGTGLYEQYF. The CDR3 DNA reads TGTGCCAGCAGCCCGCCCGCCGGGACAGGACTCTACGAGCAGTACTTC.

This sequence joins TRBV5-1 and TRBJ2-7; 13 nucleotides agree with TRBD2. Trimming cost V 4 bases and J 4 bases; bases outside gene matches: 2. The CDR3 has 14 amino acids. In germline, CDR1 is SGHRS, CDR2 YFSETQ. CDR3 region: CASSRTSGSYEQYF. The CDR3 region has the DNA TGCGCCAGCAGCCGGACTAGCGGGAGTTACGAGCAGTACTTC.

V and J are TRBV7-9 and TRBJ2-7, with TRBD2 identical over 8 bases. CDR1 and CDR2 (germline): SEHNR, FQNEAQ (reference sequence). The CDR3 contains 14 residues. V lost 5 bases and J lost 2; bases outside the gene matches: 5. The CDR3 DNA is TGTGCCAGCAGCAGGGGCGGGGGGCCCTACGAGCAGTACTTC. It yields the protein CASSRGGGPYEQYF. The whole variable domain, remainder taken from reference TRBV7-9 and TRBJ2-7, is DTGVSQNPRHKITKRGQNVTFRCDPISEHNRLYWYRQTLGQGPEFLTYFQNEAQLEKSRLLSDRFSAERPKGSFSTLEIQRTEQGDSAMYLCASSRGGGPYEQYFGPGTRLTVT.